This TCR beta chain emerged from a study of OX40 agonist ivuxolimab in advanced cancers. Overall study context: Of mixed ages from about 20 to 80 and averaging roughly 60 years, the group was roughly 83% male. Findings and caveats of the study: CD4+ and CD8+ T cells in blood underwent clonal expansion by week 6 at 0.1 to 3.0 mg/kg.

V trimming: 7 bases; J trimming: 4 bases; junction bases outside the gene matches: 9. The CDR3 sequence is 16 residues long. Germline V CDR1 and CDR2: SEHNR, FQNEAQ (reference sequence). Of note for this clone: Its matching antigen is unknown.

Clones were sequenced by immunoSEQ multiplex PCR, and TCRdb holds only the in-frame ones, with some missing. The sample contains some 22,000 clones, approximately 70% of which appear only once. This clonotype was sampled from an adult with an advanced solid tumor such as melanoma, head and neck, liver or kidney cancer. This sample comprised CD4+ or CD8+ T cells sorted from blood, obtained in a trial of the OX40 agonist ivuxolimab. V and J are TRBV7-9 and TRBJ2-3; TRBD2 aligns across 12 bases. The CDR3 is CASIYSSGGAPDTQYF. For the CDR3, the DNA is TGTGCCAGCATCTACTCTAGCGGGGGGGCCCCAGATACGCAGTATTTT.